The 29 T cell receptor beta chains in this list originate from one sample, sequenced in a study of blood T cells in healthy people across ages. A second PCR, run for about 7 to 11 cycles, used a sample-barcoded 5' primer plus a J-beta primer mix. TCRdb independently ran MiXCR on the 5' RACE reads; one entry per CDR3 protein. The data contain more than 650,000 distinct CDR3 sequences, 53% of them seen just once; the ten biggest clones take up about 42%. Specimen: blood. The receptors come from a man at least 80 years old in good health.

This sequence joins TRBV24-1 and TRBJ2-6, with TRBD1 as a possible D gene (5 bases). The length of the CDR3 is 17 residues. Germline CDR1 is KGHDR and CDR2 is SFDVKD. Trimming shortened V by 1 base and J by 1 base, and 10 bases separated the two germline ends. In DNA, the CDR3 is TGTGCCACCAGTGATTTAACCCCAGGGTCTGGGGCCAACGTCCTGACTTTC. Residues: CATSDLTPGSGANVLTF.

The chain is built from TRBV20-1 and TRBJ2-1, with 7 nucleotides matching TRBD1. This CDR3 spans 17 amino acids. J gave up 2 bases and V 0 bases, and 10 bases lay outside the gene matches. Germline lookup yields CDR1 DFQATT and CDR2 SNEGSKA (reference sequence). This CDR3 reads CSARDRQGVTTYNEQFF. Written as DNA, the CDR3 is TGCAGTGCTAGAGATAGGCAGGGGGTTACCACCTACAATGAGCAGTTCTTC.

V and J are TRBV2 and TRBJ2-3; tentative D call: TRBD1 (6 bases). The CDR3 totals 14 residues. The V and J ends lost 3 bases and 2 bases respectively, with 9 bases between them. The germline gives CDR1 SNHLY, CDR2 FYNNEI. CDR3 nucleotides: TGTGCCAGCAGTGAGAACAGGGACACAGATACGCAGTATTTT. Translating gives CASSENRDTDTQYF.

The chain joins TRBV6-2 or TRBV6-3 to TRBJ2-2; D possibly uses TRBD1 or TRBD2 (5 bases each). V was cut by 1 base and J by 1 base, with 10 bases left in between. The CDR3 is 16 residues long. CDR1 is MNHEY, CDR2 SVGEGT, per germline. This CDR3 is CASSYWGRQNTGELFF. CDR3 DNA sequence: TGTGCCAGCAGTTACTGGGGACGGCAGAACACCGGGGAGCTGTTTTTT.

V gene TRBV20-1 combines with J gene TRBJ1-5; no reliable D call. The CDR3 is 15 amino acids. In germline, CDR1 is DFQATT, CDR2 SNEGSKA (reference sequence). V gave up 3 bases and J gave up 2 bases, with 14 bases separating them. This chain's CDR3 is CSASHMIGGNQPQHF. Written as DNA, the CDR3 is TGCAGTGCTAGCCACATGATTGGGGGCAATCAGCCCCAGCATTTT.

The chain uses TRBV9 and TRBJ2-3; D unclear. The CDR3 spans 14 residues. Germline loops: CDR1 SGDLS, CDR2 YYNGEE. V gave up 6 bases and J gave up 0 bases, with 11 bases separating them. The CDR3 here is CASTPAGSTDTQYF. The CDR3 coding sequence is TGTGCCAGCACGCCGGCAGGTAGCACAGATACGCAGTATTTT.

The rearrangement uses TRBV7-9 and TRBJ2-1; the D gene is possibly TRBD2 (7 bases). Per germline, CDR1 SEHNR and CDR2 FQNEAQ (reference sequence). This CDR3 contains 15 residues. Deletions cut 1 base from V and 10 bases from J, with 17 bases between. The CDR3 DNA reads as TGTGCCAGCAGCTTAGTTCTGGGGGGGCCCACGGAGCAGTTCTTC. It encodes CASSLVLGGPTEQFF.

The chain combines TRBV14 with TRBJ2-1, with D perhaps TRBD2 (6 bases). Germline values: CDR1 SGHDN, CDR2 FVKESK. Trimming shortened V by 0 bases and J by 6 bases, and 9 bases separated the two germline ends. CDR3 size: 14 residues. The CDR3 region has the DNA TGTGCCAGCAGCCAAGAGGGGGGAGGCAATGAGCAGTTCTTC. Its protein is CASSQEGGGNEQFF.

The rearrangement links TRBV9 to TRBJ2-7, with unresolved D. V was trimmed by 4 bases and J by 0 bases, leaving 17 bases between them. The CDR3 covers 16 residues. The germline V gene has CDR1 SGDLS and CDR2 YYNGEE. In DNA form, the CDR3 reads TGTGCCAGCAGCCCCTACCAGGAAAGTGTCTCCTACGAGCAGTACTTC. As protein: CASSPYQESVSYEQYF.

V and J are TRBV25-1 and TRBJ1-2; 12 nucleotides line up with TRBD1. J gave up 4 bases and V 3 bases, and 9 bases lay outside the gene matches. The CDR3 spans 17 residues. From germline, CDR1 is MGHDK and CDR2 SYGVNS. For the CDR3, the DNA is TGTGCCAGCAGTGAGTCGGGACAGGGGGCGGTCGTCTATGGCTACACCTTC. Amino acid sequence: CASSESGQGAVVYGYTF.

The rearrangement uses TRBV7-2 and TRBJ2-1, with D unresolved. The length of the CDR3 is 13 residues. The germline V and J ends were trimmed by 2 bases and 12 bases, with 14 bases remaining between them. From germline, CDR1 is SGHTA and CDR2 FQGNSA. CDR3 bases: TGTGCCAGCAGCTTACGGTTCGGCTTGGGGCAGTTCTTC. Amino acid sequence: CASSLRFGLGQFF.

The J gene is TRBJ2-2, the V gene TRBV29-1; 9 positions agree with TRBD1. J gave up 5 bases and V 6 bases, and 13 bases lay outside the gene matches. In germline, CDR1 is SQVTM, CDR2 ANQGSEA. The CDR3 has 16 amino acids. The CDR3 here is CSVMSGATGGTGELFF. The CDR3 nucleotides are TGCAGCGTGATGTCGGGGGCGACAGGGGGAACCGGGGAGCTGTTTTTT.

The rearrangement links TRBV28 to TRBJ1-2, with TRBD1 identical over 8 bases. The CDR3 contains 14 residues. CDR1 is MDHEN, CDR2 SYDVKM, per germline. V dropped 6 bases and J dropped 1; count of bases not matched to a gene: 4. CDR3 region: CASRRDRLNYGYTF. DNA for the CDR3: TGTGCCAGCAGACGGGACAGGCTTAACTATGGCTACACCTTC.

The rearrangement links TRBV5-1 to TRBJ2-1; a possible D gene is TRBD2 (5 bases). The CDR3 has 14 residues. CDR1 SGHRS and CDR2 YFSETQ come from the germline V gene. V was cut by 2 bases and J by 5 bases, with 11 bases left in between. The CDR3, as DNA: TGCGCCAGCAGCTTAAACCTAGCCAACAATGAGCAGTTCTTC. The encoded protein is CASSLNLANNEQFF.

The rearrangement joins TRBV20-1 to TRBJ2-1, with TRBD2 matching 7 bases. Germline loops: CDR1 DFQATT, CDR2 SNEGSKA (reference sequence). The CDR3 loop spans 15 amino acids. V gave up 1 base and J gave up 3 bases; unmatched junction bases: 6. CDR3 protein: CSARGQGGVYNEQFF. The CDR3 coding sequence is TGCAGTGCTAGAGGTCAGGGAGGGGTCTACAATGAGCAGTTCTTC.

This sequence joins TRBV12-3 or TRBV12-4 and TRBJ2-7; TRBD1 matches at 10 bases. The CDR3 totals 16 residues. With V trimmed by 6 bases and J by 4 bases, 12 bases remained unmatched. CDR3: CASSPMRGTGVYEQYF. CDR3 coding DNA: TGTGCCAGCAGCCCGATGAGGGGGACAGGGGTTTACGAGCAGTACTTC.

This clonotype came up once. At one of its ends the junction is not consistent with the germline gene, which may arise from a read error. The V and J genes are TRBV11-2 and TRBJ2-1, with D possibly matching TRBD2 (6 bases). Germline CDR1 reads SGHAT; CDR2 reads FQNNGV. The CDR3 totals 14 residues. CDR3 sequence reads: CASSYAGSYNGQFF. The CDR3 DNA reads TGTGCCAGCAGCTACGCGGGATCCTACAATGGGCAGTTCTTC.

The chain is built from TRBV29-1 and TRBJ1-1; possibly TRBD1 for D (5 bases). The length of the CDR3 is 13 residues. V was pared by 6 bases and J by 4 bases, with 15 bases between. Per germline, CDR1 SQVTM and CDR2 ANQGSEA. The chain's CDR3 is CSVAGKGGTEAFF. In DNA form, the CDR3 reads TGCAGCGTCGCAGGGAAAGGAGGCACTGAAGCTTTCTTT.

The chain joins TRBV29-1 to TRBJ1-4; 11 bases agree with TRBD1. After removal of 7 bases from V and 7 bases from J, the junction contained 8 bases not matched to a gene. CDR1 SQVTM and CDR2 ANQGSEA come from the germline V gene. The CDR3 length is 14 residues. The CDR3 DNA sequence: TGCAGCGCCCGGGGGGGGACAGGGGGTGAAAAACTGTTTTTT. This codes for CSARGGTGGEKLFF.

The gene calls are TRBV6-5 and TRBJ2-2; 8 nucleotides line up with TRBD2. This CDR3 spans 15 amino acids. CDR1 is MNHEY and CDR2 is SVGAGI in the germline V gene. V shed 6 bases and J 0 bases; nucleotides not matched to a gene: 3. CDR3 amino acids: CASSIAGTNTGELFF. The CDR3 DNA is TGTGCCAGCAGCATAGCGGGGACGAACACCGGGGAGCTGTTTTTT.

The chain combines TRBV12-3 or TRBV12-4 with TRBJ2-3; 7 bases line up with TRBD1. This CDR3 has 15 residues. V lost 6 bases, J lost 6 bases, and 12 bases stayed unmatched. DNA for the CDR3: TGTGCCAGCAGAACAGGGGCCACAGGAGTGGATACGCAGTATTTT. It yields the protein CASRTGATGVDTQYF.

The chain uses TRBV11-2 and TRBJ1-2; perhaps TRBD1 as D (6 bases). The CDR3 has 20 residues. V was clipped by 5 bases and J by 3 bases, with 31 bases between them. CDR1 is SGHAT, CDR2 FQNNGV, per germline. CDR3 DNA sequence: TGTGCCAGCAGCGCCAGAGCACCGAGGGGAACAGGGATCATAGACTATGGCTACACCTTC. It translates to CASSARAPRGTGIIDYGYTF. The full variable domain, rest sourced from reference TRBV11-2 and TRBJ1-2, is EAGVAQSPRYKIIEKRQSVAFWCNPISGHATLYWYQQILGQGPKLLIQFQNNGVVDDSQLPKDRFSAERLKGVDSTLKIQPAKLEDSAVYLCASSARAPRGTGIIDYGYTFGSGTRLTVV.

This clonotype has a handful of counts. V is TRBV9 and J is TRBJ2-7; 7 bases match TRBD1. The CDR3 totals 16 residues. Germline lookup yields CDR1 SGDLS and CDR2 YYNGEE. J gave up 0 bases and V 0 bases, and 6 bases lay outside the gene matches. CDR3 DNA sequence: TGTGCCAGCAGCGTAGGGGAGACAGGGAGCTCCTACGAGCAGTACTTC. This translates into CASSVGETGSSYEQYF.

This sequence joins TRBV25-1 and TRBJ2-3; D may be TRBD1 (7 bases). Germline V gives CDR1 MGHDK, CDR2 SYGVNS. The length of the CDR3 is 15 residues. V dropped 2 bases and J dropped 14 bases, with 23 bases sitting between them. Here the CDR3 reads CASSETGRGDRYAYF. Written as DNA, the CDR3 is TGTGCCAGCAGTGAAACCGGGAGAGGGGACAGATACGCGTATTTT.

This CDR3 reads CSAPREGSEGSPLHF. The CDR3 nucleotides are TGCAGTGCTCCAAGGGAGGGGTCTGAGGGTTCACCCCTCCACTTT. The chain is built from TRBV20-1 and TRBJ1-6; weak D call: TRBD1 (5 bases). The CDR3 runs to 15 residues. CDR1 is DFQATT and CDR2 is SNEGSKA in the germline V gene (reference sequence). Trimming cost V 5 bases and J 9 bases, with 20 bases left between them.

This rearrangement joins TRBV7-9 to TRBJ1-2; a weak D match, TRBD1 (6 bases). The CDR3 runs to 15 residues. V lost 1 base and J lost 3, with 12 bases in between. Germline V gives CDR1 SEHNR, CDR2 FQNEAQ (reference sequence). CDR3 sequence (DNA): TGTGCCAGCAGCTTAGAAGGAGGGGGATACTATGGCTACACCTTC. Amino acid sequence: CASSLEGGGYYGYTF. Full variable domain (outside the CDR3, taken from reference TRBV7-9 and TRBJ1-2): DTGVSQNPRHKITKRGQNVTFRCDPISEHNRLYWYRQTLGQGPEFLTYFQNEAQLEKSRLLSDRFSAERPKGSFSTLEIQRTEQGDSAMYLCASSLEGGGYYGYTFGSGTRLTVV.

As DNA, the CDR3 is TGTGCCAGCAGCTCTAGCGGGAGGGCCGACCAAGAGACCCAGTACTTC. Encoded protein: CASSSSGRADQETQYF. The rearrangement links TRBV5-6 to TRBJ2-5, with 12 bases aligning to TRBD2. Trimming took 3 bases from V and 0 from J; bases not matched to a gene: 3. Germline CDR1 and CDR2: SGHDT and YYEEEE. The CDR3 is 16 amino acids.

The chain recombines TRBV7-9 with TRBJ2-5, with 7 bases identical to TRBD2. The CDR3 has 14 residues. The germline CDR1 and CDR2 sequences are SEHNR and FQNEAQ (reference sequence). The V and J ends lost 7 bases and 5 bases, in that order; junction bases with no gene match: 10. The CDR3 region is CASKFPAGRETQYF. In nucleotides, the CDR3 is TGTGCCAGCAAATTTCCAGCGGGAAGGGAGACCCAGTACTTC.

Comment on this clonotype: A far larger clone is a single base away, which makes a read error likely. The J gene is TRBJ2-7, the V gene TRBV9; D gene unclear. Trimming pared 6 bases from V and 0 bases from J, leaving 4 bases between. CDR3 length equals 11 residues. Germline CDR1 SGDLS, CDR2 YYNGEE. The DNA of the CDR3 is TGTGCCAGCAACCCCTCCTACGAGCAGTACTTC. Amino acids: CASNPSYEQYF.